These T cell receptor beta chains were read from a single sample in a study of high-grade serous ovarian cancer treatment subgroups. Profiled with immunoSEQ multiplex PCR; TCRdb holds only in-frame clones, not every one. The data hold around 27,000 clones, with 80% to 90% observed a single time. Sequencing was carried out using tumor tissue. The receptors shown here come from a human donor with high-grade serous ovarian cancer. CDR3s include the opening cysteine and the closing phenylalanine or tryptophan. Each record gives: CDR3 protein, CDR3 DNA, J gene, V gene, clone size, D gene. D genes are given only for firm matches. The size of a clone is reported for some rows only, either as once, few or many, or as a class for expanded clones.

CASSFGIGLENEQFF TGTGCCAGCAGCTTTGGTATAGGACTAGAGAATGAGCAGTTCTTC TRBJ2-1 TRBV12-1 . .
CASGELAGGPGELFF TGTGCCAGCGGAGAGTTAGCGGGAGGTCCCGGGGAGCTGTTTTTT TRBJ2-2 TRBV6-1 . TRBD2
CASSFPPSYEQYF TGTGCCAGCAGTTTCCCACCCTCCTACGAGCAGTACTTC TRBJ2-7 TRBV28 . .
CARGTSGTTDTQYF TGTGCCCGTGGGACTAGCGGTACCACAGATACGCAGTATTTT TRBJ2-3 TRBV30 once TRBD2
CASSLVDEGSYEQYF TGTGCCAGCAGCTTAGTGGATGAGGGCTCCTACGAGCAGTACTTC TRBJ2-7 TRBV7-2 . .
CASSEVTSGSPDTQYF TGCGCCAGCAGTGAAGTTACTAGCGGGAGTCCGGATACGCAGTATTTT TRBJ2-3 TRBV10-1 once TRBD2
CASSHPRGAVADGNQPQHF TGTGCCAGCAGCCATCCGCGGGGTGCGGTTGCGGACGGCAATCAGCCCCAGCATTTT TRBJ1-5 TRBV11-2 . .
CASSWWGVDTEAFF TGTGCCAGCAGTTGGTGGGGAGTTGACACTGAAGCTTTCTTT TRBJ1-1 TRBV6-1 . .
CASSMVGQYTDTQYF TGTGCCAGCAGTATGGTTGGACAGTACACAGATACGCAGTATTTT TRBJ2-3 TRBV2 . .
CASSPNWRRGTGELFF TGTGCCAGCAGTCCCAACTGGAGGCGGGGCACCGGGGAGCTGTTTTTT TRBJ2-2 TRBV2 once .
CASSGAQGTEAFF TGTGCCAGTAGTGGGGCACAGGGCACTGAAGCTTTCTTT TRBJ1-1 TRBV19 . .
CAWGGTGAEKLFF TGTGCATGGGGGGGGACAGGGGCTGAAAAACTGTTTTTT TRBJ1-4 TRBV30 . TRBD1
CASSSANEQFF TGCGCCAGCAGCTCAGCCAATGAGCAGTTCTTC TRBJ2-1 TRBV5-1 . .
CASSYSPGQSYEQYF TGTGCCAGCAGTTACTCCCCCGGACAGTCCTACGAGCAGTACTTC TRBJ2-7 TRBV6-5 . .
CATSRDYQKGTEAFF TGTGCCACCAGCAGAGATTATCAAAAAGGCACTGAAGCTTTCTTT TRBJ1-1 TRBV15 once .
CASSEESSSTDTQYF TGTGCCAGCAGTGAGGAAAGTTCCAGCACAGATACGCAGTATTTT TRBJ2-3 TRBV2 once .
CASSIAKGPADTQYF TGTGCCAGTAGTATAGCTAAGGGCCCGGCAGATACGCAGTATTTT TRBJ2-3 TRBV19 . .
CASSSSSGSLGYEQYF TGTGCCAGCAGCTCCTCTAGCGGGAGTCTCGGATACGAGCAGTACTTC TRBJ2-7 TRBV28 . TRBD2
CASSENRGMGTQYF TGTGCCAGCAGCGAGAACAGGGGAATGGGGACCCAGTACTTC TRBJ2-5 TRBV9 . TRBD1
CASSDHLAGGYNEQFF TGTGCCAGCAGCGACCATCTAGCGGGAGGCTACAATGAGCAGTTCTTC TRBJ2-1 TRBV9 . TRBD2
CASSQSGTDQPQHF TGTGCCAGCTCACAGTCAGGGACCGATCAGCCCCAGCATTTT TRBJ1-5 TRBV18 . .
CASSLGANGREGEQFF TGTGCCAGCAGCTTAGGGGCTAACGGGAGGGAAGGTGAGCAGTTCTTC TRBJ2-1 TRBV7-8 . TRBD2
CASSSPSTPTYEQYF TGCGCCAGCAGCTCTCCAAGCACTCCCACCTACGAGCAGTACTTC TRBJ2-7 TRBV5-1 . .
CASSPEGETQYF TGCGCCAGCAGCCCCGAAGGGGAGACCCAGTACTTC TRBJ2-5 TRBV5-1 . .
CSATGTREETQYF TGCAGCGCCACCGGGACTAGAGAAGAGACCCAGTACTTC TRBJ2-5 TRBV29-1 . TRBD2
CASSLIWDRGDTQYF TGTGCCAGCAGTCTTATCTGGGACAGGGGAGATACGCAGTATTTT TRBJ2-3 TRBV27 . TRBD1
CASSDGLLEKLFF TGCGCCAGCAGCGACGGTTTACTCGAAAAACTGTTTTTT TRBJ1-4 TRBV5-1 . .
CASSETSYEQYF TGTGCCAGCAGTGAGACTTCATACGAGCAGTACTTC TRBJ2-7 TRBV6-1 . .
CASSDAGLALYEQYF TGTGCCAGCAGCGATGCGGGACTAGCGCTATACGAGCAGTACTTC TRBJ2-7 TRBV7-2 once TRBD2
CASSQDVTGGETQYF TGCGCCAGCAGCCAAGATGTAACAGGAGGAGAGACCCAGTACTTC TRBJ2-5 TRBV4-1 . .
CASGLVHRTSGSGNEQFF TGTGCTAGTGGTTTGGTACATCGGACTAGCGGGAGTGGCAATGAGCAGTTCTTC TRBJ2-1 TRBV12-5 once TRBD2
CASSPERREDTIYF TGTGCCAGCAGCCCGGAAAGGAGGGAGGACACCATATATTTT TRBJ1-3 TRBV4-2 . .
CASNPRAGELFF TGTGCCAGTAACCCCCGGGCCGGGGAGCTGTTTTTT TRBJ2-2 TRBV19 . .
CASSPTTYNEQFF TGTGCCAGCAGCCCGACTACGTACAATGAGCAGTTCTTC TRBJ2-1 TRBV2 . .
CASSFGTSRYEQYF TGTGCCAGCAGCTTCGGGACTAGCCGCTACGAGCAGTACTTC TRBJ2-7 TRBV5-4 once TRBD2
CASSLVLQEETQYF TGTGCCAGCAGCTTAGTACTTCAGGAAGAGACCCAGTACTTC TRBJ2-5 TRBV7-6 . .
CASRGLAGGRTVEQFF TGCGCCAGCCGAGGGCTAGCGGGAGGTAGAACCGTTGAGCAGTTCTTC TRBJ2-1 TRBV4-1 . TRBD2
CASSIGRDYNNEQFF TGTGCCAGTAGTATCGGGAGGGATTACAACAATGAGCAGTTCTTC TRBJ2-1 TRBV19 . TRBD2
CASSEGAGIYNEQFF TGTGCCAGCAGCGAGGGGGCGGGAATCTACAATGAGCAGTTCTTC TRBJ2-1 TRBV9 . .
CASTPRTSGSNEQFF TGTGCCAGCACCCCCCGGACTAGCGGGTCCAATGAGCAGTTCTTC TRBJ2-1 TRBV25-1 once TRBD2
CASSVWGWGQGREQYF TGTGCCAGCAGTGTATGGGGGTGGGGACAGGGTCGGGAGCAGTACTTC TRBJ2-7 TRBV25-1 once TRBD1
CASSLLGSANYGYTF TGTGCCAGCAGTTTATTGGGGTCAGCTAACTATGGCTACACCTTC TRBJ1-2 TRBV27 . .
CSVGGRGTGANVLTF TGCAGCGTTGGAGGACGCGGGACTGGGGCCAACGTCCTGACTTTC TRBJ2-6 TRBV29-1 . .
CASSLFSNQPQHF TGTGCCAGCAGTTTATTTAGCAATCAGCCCCAGCATTTT TRBJ1-5 TRBV28 . .
CASSLGGGQYEQYF TGTGCCAGCAGCTTAGGCGGGGGGCAGTACGAGCAGTACTTC TRBJ2-7 TRBV7-2 . TRBD2
CASTLRTSGRPSYNEQFF TGTGCCAGTACCCTCCGGACTAGCGGGAGGCCTTCCTACAATGAGCAGTTCTTC TRBJ2-1 TRBV19 . TRBD2
CASRRTLLGNEQFF TGCGCCAGCAGGAGGACACTTTTGGGCAATGAGCAGTTCTTC TRBJ2-1 TRBV10-2 . .
CASSIQGRFSEAFF TGTGCCAGTAGTATTCAGGGGCGATTCTCTGAAGCTTTCTTT TRBJ1-1 TRBV19 few .
CASSFSLAGFAETQYF TGTGCCAGCAGCTTTTCCCTTGCGGGATTTGCAGAGACCCAGTACTTC TRBJ2-5 TRBV5-4 . .
CASSRAVPTGVGANVLTF TGTGCCAGCAGCCGCGCAGTACCTACAGGGGTCGGGGCCAACGTCCTGACTTTC TRBJ2-6 TRBV4-2 few TRBD1
CASSRKFPAINEQFF TGTGCCAGTAGTCGAAAATTCCCCGCGATAAATGAGCAGTTCTTC TRBJ2-1 TRBV19 few .
CASSQLLQGGNTEAFF TGTGCCAGCAGTCAGTTGCTACAGGGAGGGAACACTGAAGCTTTCTTT TRBJ1-1 TRBV28 . .
CASSHVAGERADTQYF TGCGCCAGCAGCCATGTCGCCGGGGAACGGGCAGATACGCAGTATTTT TRBJ2-3 TRBV4-1 . .
CASSEALPGNEQFF TGTGCCAGCAGTGAAGCGCTTCCCGGGAATGAGCAGTTCTTC TRBJ2-1 TRBV2 . .
CASSPTDRESQPQHF TGTGCCAGCAGCCCGACGGACAGGGAGAGTCAGCCCCAGCATTTT TRBJ1-5 TRBV7-2 . TRBD1
CASSEIPSGYTF TGTGCCAGCAGTGAAATACCTTCCGGCTACACCTTC TRBJ1-2 TRBV2 once .
CSGGGGANTEAFF TGCAGCGGGGGAGGGGGTGCGAACACTGAAGCTTTCTTT TRBJ1-1 TRBV29-1 once .
CASSEYAANEQFF TGTGCCAGCAGTGAATATGCGGCCAATGAGCAGTTCTTC TRBJ2-1 TRBV2 . .